These T cell receptor beta chains were read from a single sample in a study of blood T cell repertoires in COVID-19. Profiling relied on immunoSEQ multiplex PCR, and the TCRdb table lists in-frame clones only, not all of them. The table has 200,000 to 250,000 clones, 65% to 90% seen once. Sequencing was performed on peripheral blood. The receptors were sampled from a man between 50 and 59 years old with COVID-19, enrolled during active disease. The conserved cysteine and the conserved F or W are not part of the CDR3 here.

V: TRBV13
length: 15
CDR3: ASSLSGRGGPNQPQH

V: TRBV7-9
length: 11
CDR3: ASSSSVFQPQH

V: TRBV6-1
length: 13
CDR3: ASSEATGQLYEQY

V: TRBV6-6
length: 13
CDR3: ASSYSTSDSYEQY

V: TRBV7-6
length: 13
CDR3: ASSLRASGGTEAF

V: TRBV7-2
length: 14
CDR3: ASSLWSSGEQETQY

V: TRBV5-1
length: 13
CDR3: ASSLVAGAQETQY

V: TRBV4-1
length: 15
CDR3: ASSQEGFGQRNYGYT

V: TRBV5-1
length: 12
CDR3: ASSLGGQGHGYT

V: TRBV3-1/TRBV3-2
length: 14
CDR3: ASSQDIRTGNSPLH

V: TRBV20-1
length: 15
CDR3: SARDPGLAGNTDTQY

V: TRBV5-8
length: 9
CDR3: AAGWNTEAF

V: TRBV27
length: 12
CDR3: ASRGGRSNQPQH

V: TRBV7-6
length: 12
CDR3: ASSRDRGAVGYT

V: TRBV30
length: 14
CDR3: AWRLRDTSSTDTQY

V: TRBV11-2
length: 10
CDR3: ASSTQGGGYT

V: TRBV5-5
length: 14
CDR3: ASSPGDRGGFHEQY

V: TRBV7-8
length: 12
CDR3: ASSLGTDSETQY

V: TRBV6-5
length: 12
CDR3: ASSYGGMNTEAF

V: TRBV6-5
length: 11
CDR3: ASTRQGTYEQY

V: TRBV18
length: 12
CDR3: ASSPTQGKETQY

V: TRBV5-5
length: 13
CDR3: ASSGEQGVNTEAF

V: TRBV30
length: 14
CDR3: AWSVSRTATNEKLF

V: TRBV28
length: 13
CDR3: ASSGSLGEGTEAF

V: TRBV27
length: 13
CDR3: ASSPRTGMSYEQY

V: TRBV10-3
length: 14
CDR3: AISEYREGAAYEQY

V: TRBV11-2
length: 13
CDR3: ASSLDSGRTYEQY

V: TRBV6-5
length: 14
CDR3: ASSYSRMDRSYGYT

V: TRBV5-1
length: 16
CDR3: ASSAGQGIMISYNEQF

V: TRBV5-4
length: 12
CDR3: ASSSEQGNTEAF

V: TRBV5-1
length: 13
CDR3: ASSLFRQGVETQY

V: TRBV29-1
length: 12
CDR3: SVEEGGGGTEAF

V: TRBV9
length: 13
CDR3: ASSVTSFWTDTQY

V: TRBV6-1
length: 14
CDR3: ASSENGLAGVNEQF

V: TRBV21-1
length: 14
CDR3: ASIPRSGTATYEQY

V: TRBV19
length: 16
CDR3: ASSPSRLRATGGEKLF

V: TRBV7-9
length: 15
CDR3: ASSPSRPDRGNTEAF

V: TRBV6-2/TRBV6-3
length: 13
CDR3: ASSYAGQGNSPLH

V: TRBV7-5
length: 14
CDR3: ARSPYRGGNQETQY

V: TRBV6-1
length: 12
CDR3: ASSERYRDYGYT

V: TRBV9
length: 14
CDR3: ASSVAPGDNTGELF

V: TRBV4-1
length: 14
CDR3: ASSQAPTGPNEKLF

V: TRBV18
length: 14
CDR3: ASSPETVLTNYGYT

V: TRBV20-1
length: 12
CDR3: SASSSGIFYEQY

V: TRBV19
length: 12
CDR3: ASSIPGGNSPLH

V: TRBV15
length: 10
CDR3: ATSTTSTEQF

V: TRBV7-9
length: 12
CDR3: ASSPRQDNSPLH